Listed here are 30 T cell receptor beta chains from one sample, sequenced in a study of beta chain features in type 1 diabetes. Regarding the study as a whole: The study found moderately but significantly shorter TCRB CDR3s in all four CD4+ subsets of Type 1 diabetes patients.

Reverse transcribing all isolated RNA meant expressed TCRB transcripts were sequenced. The assay was immunoSEQ multiplex PCR, and TCRdb's table has in-frame clones only and misses some. The sample yields some 240,000 clones, around 16% seen once. Their antigens remain unidentified. Sequenced sample: naive CD4+ T cells from blood. These receptors all come from a man under 40 with type 1 diabetes.

A few counts support this clone. The chain carries TRBV7-9 and TRBJ1-4; D is uncertain. Deletions cut 5 bases from V and 6 bases from J, with 16 bases between. Per the germline V gene, CDR1 is SEHNR and CDR2 is FQNEAQ (reference sequence). The CDR3 has 15 residues. DNA of the CDR3: TGTGCCAGCAGCGTCAACGCCAGGAGGGATGAAAAACTGTTTTTT. This encodes CASSVNARRDEKLFF.

This clone was seen a handful of times. This chain joins TRBV6-5 and TRBJ2-1, with D uncertain. V was pared by 0 bases and J by 0 bases, with 3 bases between. The CDR3 is 14 residues long. Germline V gene lookup returns CDR1 MNHEY and CDR2 SVGAGI. The CDR3 loop is CASSYSYSYNEQFF. The DNA for the CDR3 is TGTGCCAGCAGTTACTCCTACTCCTACAATGAGCAGTTCTTC.

DNA of the CDR3: TGTGCCATCAGTTCGACAGGGGGTACAGATACGCAGTATTTT. The encoded protein is CAISSTGGTDTQYF. The V call is TRBV10-3, the J call TRBJ2-3, with TRBD1 matching over 9 bases. This CDR3 comprises 14 residues. Germline V CDR1 and CDR2: ENHRY, SYGVKD. V shed 5 bases, J shed 3 bases, and the junction held 3 bases outside the gene matches.

V is TRBV19 and J is TRBJ2-5; no firm D call. The CDR3 is 14 amino acids. From germline, CDR1 is LNHDA and CDR2 SQIVND (reference sequence). V was pared by 5 bases and J by 2 bases, with 12 bases between. CDR3 DNA sequence: TGTGCCAGTAGTCCAACAGTCGCGCAAGAGACCCAGTACTTC. This sequence encodes CASSPTVAQETQYF.

The chain has TRBV9 and TRBJ2-2; D is uncertain. Germline lookup yields CDR1 SGDLS and CDR2 YYNGEE. V lost 4 bases to trimming and J lost 3 bases, with 16 bases between them. The CDR3 totals 16 residues. CDR3 bases: TGTGCCAGCAGCCCCGGGTCCTATCAGTACACCGGGGAGCTGTTTTTT. Its translation is CASSPGSYQYTGELFF.

Notes on this clone: The identical CDR3 is also encoded by other nucleotide sequences in the sample. The rearrangement joins TRBV28 to TRBJ1-2, with D uncertain. Germline V gene data show CDR1 as MDHEN and CDR2 as SYDVKM. The CDR3 is made up of 12 amino acids. Trimming took 5 bases from V and 1 from J, leaving 5 bases between them. This CDR3 is CASSSSNYGYTF. CDR3 nucleotides: TGTGCCAGCAGTAGCAGTAACTATGGCTACACCTTC.

The chain has TRBV6-5 and TRBJ2-4, with D perhaps assigned TRBD1 or TRBD2 (5 bases each). V was shortened by 6 bases and J by 4 bases, with 13 bases between the two germline ends. The CDR3 is made up of 14 amino acids. CDR1 MNHEY and CDR2 SVGAGI come from the germline V gene. The CDR3 is CASRGDSFKNIQYF. CDR3 in DNA: TGTGCCAGCAGGGGAGACAGTTTTAAAAACATTCAGTACTTC.

This clone turned up a few times. The V call is TRBV7-3, the J call TRBJ2-1, with no clear D. The CDR3 has 13 residues. CDR1 is SGHTA and CDR2 is FQGTGA in the germline V gene. Trimming took 4 bases from V and 0 from J, leaving 4 bases between them. CDR3 coding DNA: TGTGCCAGCAGCTGGAGCTCCTACAATGAGCAGTTCTTC. This gives the protein CASSWSSYNEQFF.

In its sample, this clone was seen a few times. The V gene is TRBV29-1, the J gene TRBJ2-1; 7 nucleotides agree with TRBD2. The CDR3 is 16 residues long. The germline CDR1 and CDR2 sequences are SQVTM and ANQGSEA. V was clipped by 2 bases and J by 7 bases; unmatched bases: 14. The CDR3 is CSVEKSRVTSSNEQFF. The CDR3 nucleotides are TGCAGCGTTGAAAAGTCGCGTGTGACTAGCTCGAATGAGCAGTTCTTC.

This clone was seen a handful of times. The chain is built from TRBV29-1 and TRBJ1-1; D call uncertain. Deletions cut 6 bases from V and 4 bases from J, with 9 bases between. The V gene's germline CDR1 is SQVTM and CDR2 ANQGSEA. CDR3 size: 11 residues. The CDR3 spells CSVGVGTEAFF. CDR3 nucleotides: TGCAGCGTCGGAGTCGGCACTGAAGCTTTCTTT.

J is TRBJ2-2 and V is TRBV9, with D unresolved. CDR1 and CDR2 from the germline V gene are SGDLS and YYNGEE. The CDR3 has 11 amino acids. V shed 0 bases and J shed 9 bases, with 3 bases lying between them. The CDR3 sequence: CASSVGRELFF. Written as DNA, the CDR3 is TGTGCCAGCAGCGTAGGGAGGGAGCTGTTTTTT.

In its sample, this clone was seen a few times. The chain recombines TRBV7-8 with TRBJ1-2, with D possibly TRBD1 on 5 matching bases. V was shortened by 6 bases and J by 2 bases, with 16 bases between the two germline ends. Germline assignment: CDR1 SGHVS and CDR2 FQNEAQ. CDR3 length: 15 residues. The CDR3 DNA is TGTGCCAGCAGTCCAGAGGGCAGGGTCAACTATGGCTACACCTTC. This gives the protein CASSPEGRVNYGYTF.

This chain joins TRBV9 and TRBJ2-5; 8 nucleotides line up with TRBD1. The length of the CDR3 is 15 residues. Germline values: CDR1 SGDLS, CDR2 YYNGEE. With V trimmed by 4 bases and J by 1 base, 6 bases remained unmatched. Here the CDR3 reads CASSRGQASQETQYF. The CDR3 DNA is TGTGCCAGCAGCCGGGGACAGGCAAGCCAAGAGACCCAGTACTTC. The full variable domain, in which reference TRBV9 and TRBJ2-5 provide the parts outside the CDR3, is DSGVTQTPKHLITATGQRVTLRCSPRSGDLSVYWYQQSLDQGLQFLIQYYNGEERAKGNILERFSAQQFPDLHSELNLSSLELGDSALYFCASSRGQASQETQYFGPGTRLLVL.

V usage is TRBV5-1 and J usage is TRBJ2-7; a possible D gene is TRBD2 (6 bases). Trimming took off 0 bases at V and 6 bases at J, with 10 bases between the two ends. This CDR3 comprises 13 residues. Per the germline V gene, CDR1 is SGHRS and CDR2 is YFSETQ. CDR3 DNA: TGCGCCAGCAGCTTGGTAGGGACTGGCGAGCAGTACTTC. It translates to CASSLVGTGEQYF.

V and J are TRBV9 and TRBJ2-2; D unresolved. Trimming left V 0 bases short and J 6 bases short, with 12 bases between. There are 15 residues in the CDR3. Germline V gene data show CDR1 as SGDLS and CDR2 as YYNGEE. CDR3 sequence (DNA): TGTGCCAGCAGCGTAGTACGTACGGGCCCCGGGGAGCTGTTTTTT. As protein: CASSVVRTGPGELFF. Combining the CDR3 with reference TRBV9 and TRBJ2-2 gives the whole variable domain DSGVTQTPKHLITATGQRVTLRCSPRSGDLSVYWYQQSLDQGLQFLIQYYNGEERAKGNILERFSAQQFPDLHSELNLSSLELGDSALYFCASSVVRTGPGELFFGEGSRLTVL.

V and J are TRBV2 and TRBJ2-3; D is undetermined. This CDR3 spans 14 amino acids. Germline V gene sequence: CDR1 SNHLY, CDR2 FYNNEI. The V gene lost 6 bases and the J gene lost 4 bases, with 14 bases spanning the gap. CDR3 sequence reads: CASSTTYTADTQYF. The CDR3 DNA follows: TGTGCCAGCAGCACGACTTACACGGCAGATACGCAGTATTTT. The variable domain in full, completed from reference TRBV2 and TRBJ2-3, reads EPEVTQTPSHQVTQMGQEVILRCVPISNHLYFYWYRQILGQKVEFLVSFYNNEISEKSEIFDDQFSVERPDGSNFTLKIRSTKLEDSAMYFCASSTTYTADTQYFGPGTRLTVL.

This chain joins TRBV30 and TRBJ2-2; no clear D. Deletions cut 8 bases from V and 2 bases from J, with 15 bases between. Germline assignment: CDR1 GTSNPN and CDR2 SVGIG (reference sequence). The CDR3 sequence is 14 residues long. The CDR3 is CARARDINTGELFF. In nucleotides, the CDR3 is TGTGCCCGGGCCCGTGACATTAACACCGGGGAGCTGTTTTTT.

Only a few counts were recorded for this clone. CDR3 bases: TGCAGTGCCCTGACTAGCCCCACGCAGTATTTT. It yields the protein CSALTSPTQYF. The gene calls are TRBV20-1 and TRBJ2-3, with 7 nucleotides matching TRBD2. V lost 6 bases and J lost 9; bases outside the gene matches: 6. The CDR3 is 11 residues long. CDR1 DFQATT and CDR2 SNEGSKA come from the germline V gene (reference sequence).

This rearrangement joins TRBV5-6 to TRBJ1-1; tentative D call: TRBD1 (5 bases). The CDR3 consists of 16 residues. CDR1 is SGHDT and CDR2 is YYEEEE in the germline V gene. Trimming left V 0 bases short and J 1 base short, with 13 bases between. The CDR3 reads CASSLETAVSNTEAFF. In DNA, the CDR3 is TGTGCCAGCAGCTTGGAGACAGCTGTTTCGAACACTGAAGCTTTCTTT. The complete variable domain, with remaining parts taken from reference TRBV5-6 and TRBJ1-1, reads DAGVTQSPTHLIKTRGQQVTLRCSPKSGHDTVSWYQQALGQGPQFIFQYYEEEERQRGNFPDRFSGHQFPNYSSELNVNALLLGDSALYLCASSLETAVSNTEAFFGQGTRLTVV.

This clone was counted between two and nine times. The chain joins TRBV9 to TRBJ2-7; D is ambiguous. The CDR3 totals 13 residues. Trimming pared 0 bases from V and 2 bases from J, leaving 6 bases between. Germline V gene sequence: CDR1 SGDLS, CDR2 YYNGEE. The CDR3 region has the DNA TGTGCCAGCAGCGTAGCCGGCACCTACGAGCAGTACTTC. Translated, it gives CASSVAGTYEQYF.

The table lists this clone with a few counts. Other nucleotide sequences in the sample specify the same CDR3. V is TRBV29-1 and J is TRBJ1-1; no reliable D call. Trimming removed 4 bases from V and 0 bases from J, with 9 bases in between. CDR1 and CDR2 from the germline V gene are SQVTM and ANQGSEA. This CDR3 has 13 residues. CDR3 region: CSVVSQLNTEAFF. The CDR3 DNA sequence: TGCAGCGTTGTAAGCCAATTGAACACTGAAGCTTTCTTT.

This clone showed up just a few times. The chain links TRBV7-2 to TRBJ2-1, with D perhaps TRBD1 (5 bases). The CDR3 has 15 residues. The germline V and J ends were trimmed by 3 bases and 4 bases, with 13 bases remaining between them. Germline CDR1 and CDR2: SGHTA and FQGNSA. The chain's CDR3 is CASSFGAGGYNEQFF. The CDR3 DNA follows: TGTGCCAGCAGCTTTGGGGCAGGTGGTTACAATGAGCAGTTCTTC.

This clone was seen only a few times. This chain uses TRBV15 with TRBJ2-3; TRBD2 might be the D (6 bases). Germline loops: CDR1 LNHNV, CDR2 YYDKDF (reference sequence). Trimming took off 4 bases at V and 0 bases at J, with 14 bases between the two ends. The CDR3 contains 16 residues. The CDR3 here is CATSNPARGSTDTQYF. CDR3 sequence (DNA): TGTGCCACCAGCAACCCGGCGCGGGGTAGCACAGATACGCAGTATTTT.

This chain's CDR3 is CASSQLLGSENTEAFF. The CDR3 DNA reads TGTGCCAGCAGCCAACTACTGGGATCTGAGAACACTGAAGCTTTCTTT. The genes are TRBV14 and TRBJ1-1, with D hard to call. This CDR3 comprises 16 residues. Per the germline V gene, CDR1 is SGHDN and CDR2 is FVKESK. Trimming removed 2 bases from V and 1 base from J, with 14 bases in between.

The chain uses TRBV28 and TRBJ2-7; TRBD2 agrees at 12 bases. The CDR3 loop spans 15 amino acids. Trimming cost V 6 bases and J 0 bases; bases outside gene matches: 3. Germline V CDR1 and CDR2: MDHEN, SYDVKM. The CDR3 nucleotides are TGTGCCAGCAGGTCGACTAGCGGGGGCTCCTACGAGCAGTACTTC. Its protein product is CASRSTSGGSYEQYF.

This clone was detected a few times. The rearrangement uses TRBV19 and TRBJ2-2, with D unclear. V was cut by 0 bases and J by 4 bases, with 3 bases left in between. There are 13 residues in the CDR3. In germline, CDR1 is LNHDA, CDR2 SQIVND (reference sequence). CDR3 amino acids: CASSIEGTGELFF. CDR3 coding DNA: TGTGCCAGTAGTATAGAGGGCACCGGGGAGCTGTTTTTT.

This clone was picked up one time. The rearrangement links TRBV11-2 to TRBJ2-1; the D is unclear. The CDR3 extends over 15 amino acids. V shed 3 bases and J shed 7 bases, with 16 bases lying between them. Per germline, CDR1 SGHAT and CDR2 FQNNGV. CDR3 DNA: TGTGCCAGCAGCTTTGCCCACTCATGGCCGAATGAGCAGTTCTTC. Protein sequence: CASSFAHSWPNEQFF. The full variable domain, in which reference TRBV11-2 and TRBJ2-1 provide the parts outside the CDR3, is EAGVAQSPRYKIIEKRQSVAFWCNPISGHATLYWYQQILGQGPKLLIQFQNNGVVDDSQLPKDRFSAERLKGVDSTLKIQPAKLEDSAVYLCASSFAHSWPNEQFFGPGTRLTVL.

V is TRBV7-9 and J is TRBJ2-5; TRBD1 matches at 8 bases. This CDR3 has 15 amino acids. Germline assignment: CDR1 SEHNR and CDR2 FQNEAQ (reference sequence). V shed 2 bases and J 3 bases; nucleotides not matched to a gene: 5. The CDR3 loop is CASSLTTGVEETQYF. The CDR3 DNA follows: TGTGCCAGCAGCTTAACGACAGGGGTTGAAGAGACCCAGTACTTC.

V is TRBV29-1 and J is TRBJ2-3; D remains unclear. Deletions cut 5 bases from V and 2 bases from J, with 5 bases between. Germline lookup yields CDR1 SQVTM and CDR2 ANQGSEA. This CDR3 is built from 11 residues. For the CDR3, the DNA is TGCAGCGTTACGAACACAGATACGCAGTATTTT. This gives the protein CSVTNTDTQYF.

V gene TRBV7-9 combines with J gene TRBJ2-5; the D gene is possibly TRBD1 (5 bases). The germline V gene has CDR1 SEHNR and CDR2 FQNEAQ (reference sequence). This CDR3 is 13 amino acids long. V was shortened by 1 base and J by 3 bases, with 6 bases between the two germline ends. CDR3 DNA sequence: TGTGCCAGCAGCTTAGTAGGGGAAGAGACCCAGTACTTC. Protein: CASSLVGEETQYF.